Listed here is a single T cell receptor beta chain. This sample stems from a study of control samples from healthy donors and cancer patients. V lost 5 bases and J lost 4; bases outside the gene matches: 11. Germline loops: CDR1 SGHDT, CDR2 YYEEEE. CDR3 size: 15 residues. Data came from immunoSEQ multiplex PCR; TCRdb stores just in-frame clones and leaves some out. The sample consists of roughly 120,000 clones, less than 95% of them appearing once. This receptor was obtained from a man aged 25 to 45 in good health. The sample taken for sequencing was blood. J is TRBJ2-5 and V is TRBV5-6; the match to TRBD1 covers 7 bases. The CDR3 sequence is CASSSTGELPETQYF. The CDR3 bases are TGTGCCAGCAGTTCAACAGGGGAGCTCCCAGAGACCCAGTACTTC. The full variable domain, with the rest looked up from reference TRBV5-6 and TRBJ2-5, is DAGVTQSPTHLIKTRGQQVTLRCSPKSGHDTVSWYQQALGQGPQFIFQYYEEEERQRGNFPDRFSGHQFPNYSSELNVNALLLGDSALYLCASSSTGELPETQYFGPGTRLLVL.